Listed below are T cell receptor beta chains from one sample, sequenced in a study of regulatory T cells in long-lasting Graves disease. TCRdb reprocessed the multiplex PCR reads with MiXCR, giving one entry per CDR3 protein. This table has about 240,000 distinct CDR3 sequences, 20% to 25% appearing once. The sequencing here drew on peripheral blood mononuclear cells (PBMCs), taken at new diagnosis, from a patient treated with antithyroid drugs. These receptors all come from a female donor with Graves disease. CDR3s include the opening cysteine and the closing phenylalanine or tryptophan. A D gene is named only where the DNA matches it firmly. Not every row has a clone size; where given, it reads once, few, many or a size class.

>many|TRBD1|TRBJ2-7|14|TRBV11-3
CASSLTGTGNEQYF
TGTGCCAGCAGCCTGACCGGGACAGGGAACGAGCAGTACTTC
>.|TRBD1|TRBJ2-3|16|TRBV15
CATSRQPGQGTDTQYF
TGTGCCACCAGCAGACAACCGGGACAGGGGACAGATACGCAGTATTTT
>many|TRBD1|TRBJ2-1|16|TRBV6-2/TRBV6-3
CASSDFGQGADDEQFF
TGTGCCAGCAGTGATTTCGGACAGGGGGCGGACGATGAGCAGTTCTTC
>many|.|TRBJ2-7|17|TRBV28
CASSLAERSYSSYEQYF
TGTGCCAGCAGTTTAGCCGAGAGATCTTACAGCTCCTACGAGCAGTACTTC
>many|.|TRBJ1-2|14|TRBV28
CASSLILQGGGYTF
TGTGCCAGCAGTTTAATTTTACAGGGAGGTGGCTACACCTTC
>many|TRBD2|TRBJ2-5|13|TRBV6-1
CASSALAAETQYF
TGTGCCAGCAGTGCCCTAGCGGCGGAGACCCAGTACTTC
>many|.|TRBJ1-4|13|TRBV4-2
CASSQALNRRLFF
TGTGCCAGCAGCCAAGCCCTTAATCGCAGACTGTTTTTT
>few|TRBD2|TRBJ2-5|13|TRBV10-3
CAISALAKETQYF
TGTGCCATCAGTGCACTAGCGAAAGAGACCCAGTACTTC
>many|TRBD1|TRBJ2-7|14|TRBV20-1
CSARAPGQNYEQYF
TGCAGTGCTAGAGCCCCGGGACAGAACTACGAGCAGTACTTC
>many|.|TRBJ1-1|14|TRBV6-2/TRBV6-3
CASTADGIKGEAFF
TGTGCCAGCACCGCCGACGGAATAAAAGGTGAAGCTTTCTTT
>many|TRBD2|TRBJ2-1|16|TRBV3-1
CASSPRAGGGNNEQFF
TGTGCCAGCAGCCCCCGGGCGGGGGGGGGAAACAATGAGCAGTTCTTC
>many|TRBD1|TRBJ2-6|16|TRBV2
CASSVVTGAGANVLTF
TGTGCCAGCAGCGTTGTAACAGGGGCTGGGGCCAACGTCCTGACTTTC
>many|.|TRBJ1-2|14|TRBV5-1
CASSIDGYNYGYTF
TGCGCCAGCAGCATAGACGGATATAACTATGGCTACACCTTC